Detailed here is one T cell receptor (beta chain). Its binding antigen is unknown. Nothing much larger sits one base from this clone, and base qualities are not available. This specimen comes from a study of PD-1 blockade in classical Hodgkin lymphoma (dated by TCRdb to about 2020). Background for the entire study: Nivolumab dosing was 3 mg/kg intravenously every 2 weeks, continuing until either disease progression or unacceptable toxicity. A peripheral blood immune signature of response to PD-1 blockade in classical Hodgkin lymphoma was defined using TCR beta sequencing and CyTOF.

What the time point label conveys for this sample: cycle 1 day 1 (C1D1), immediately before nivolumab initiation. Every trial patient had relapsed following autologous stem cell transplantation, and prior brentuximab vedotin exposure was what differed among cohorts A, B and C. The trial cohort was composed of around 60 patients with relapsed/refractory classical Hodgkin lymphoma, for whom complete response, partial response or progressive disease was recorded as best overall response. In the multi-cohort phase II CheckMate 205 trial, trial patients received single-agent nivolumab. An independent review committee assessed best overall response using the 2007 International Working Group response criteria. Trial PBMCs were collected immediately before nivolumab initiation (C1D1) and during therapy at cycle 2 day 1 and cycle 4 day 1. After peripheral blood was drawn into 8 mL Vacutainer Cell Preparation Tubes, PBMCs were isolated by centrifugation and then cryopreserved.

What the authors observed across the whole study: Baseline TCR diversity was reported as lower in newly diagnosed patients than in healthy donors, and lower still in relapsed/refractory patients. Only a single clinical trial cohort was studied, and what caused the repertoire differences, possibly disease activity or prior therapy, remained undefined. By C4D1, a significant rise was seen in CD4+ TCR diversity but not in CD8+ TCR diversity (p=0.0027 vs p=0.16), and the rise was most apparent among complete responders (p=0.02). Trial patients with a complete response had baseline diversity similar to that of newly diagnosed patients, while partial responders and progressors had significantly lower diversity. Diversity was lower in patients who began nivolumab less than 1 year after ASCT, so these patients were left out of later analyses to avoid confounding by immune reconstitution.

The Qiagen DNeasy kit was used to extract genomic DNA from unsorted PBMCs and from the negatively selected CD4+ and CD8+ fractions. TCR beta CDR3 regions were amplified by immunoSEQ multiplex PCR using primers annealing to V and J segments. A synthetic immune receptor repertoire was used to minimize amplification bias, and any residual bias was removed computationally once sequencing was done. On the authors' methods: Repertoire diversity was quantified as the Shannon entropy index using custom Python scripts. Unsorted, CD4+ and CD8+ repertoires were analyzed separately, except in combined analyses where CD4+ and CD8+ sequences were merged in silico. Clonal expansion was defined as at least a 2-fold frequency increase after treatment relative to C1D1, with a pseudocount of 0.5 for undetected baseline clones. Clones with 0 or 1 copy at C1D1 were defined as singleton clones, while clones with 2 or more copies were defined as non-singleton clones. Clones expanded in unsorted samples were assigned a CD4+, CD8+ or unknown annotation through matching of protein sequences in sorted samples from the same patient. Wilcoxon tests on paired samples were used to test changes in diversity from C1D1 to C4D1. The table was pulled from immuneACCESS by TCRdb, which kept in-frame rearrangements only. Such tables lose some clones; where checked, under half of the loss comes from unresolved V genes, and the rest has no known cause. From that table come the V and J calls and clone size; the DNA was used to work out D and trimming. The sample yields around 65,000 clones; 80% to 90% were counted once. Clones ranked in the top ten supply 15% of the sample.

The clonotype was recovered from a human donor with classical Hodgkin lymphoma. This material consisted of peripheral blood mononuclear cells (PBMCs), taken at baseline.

This receptor carries the CDR3 CASSTNSGTDTQYF. The DNA reads as follows: TGTGCCAGCAGTACCAATTCTGGCACAGATACGCAGTATTTT. The chain is encoded by TRBV28 joined to TRBJ2-3; no D gene can be assigned with confidence. Its CDR3 holds 14 amino acids, cysteine through phenylalanine. CDR3 DNA is the only sequence kept; it has 42 bases, read in frame from the first base. Trimming at the junction amounts to 5 bases on V and 1 base on J, and the germline ends lie 10 bases apart. CDR1 and CDR2 were assigned from the germline V gene as MDHEN and SYDVKM.